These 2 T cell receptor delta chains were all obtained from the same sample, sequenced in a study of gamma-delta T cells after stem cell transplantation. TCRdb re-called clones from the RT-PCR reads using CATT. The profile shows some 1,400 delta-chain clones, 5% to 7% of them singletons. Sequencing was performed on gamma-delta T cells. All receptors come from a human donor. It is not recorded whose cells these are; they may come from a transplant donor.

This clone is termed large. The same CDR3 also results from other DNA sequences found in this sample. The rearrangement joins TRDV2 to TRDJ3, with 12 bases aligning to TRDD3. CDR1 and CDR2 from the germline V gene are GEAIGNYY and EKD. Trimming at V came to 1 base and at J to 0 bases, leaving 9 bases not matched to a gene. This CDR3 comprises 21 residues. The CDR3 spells CACDTISTGGYSSWDTRQMFF. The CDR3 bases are TGTGCCTGTGACACTATCAGTACTGGGGGATACAGCTCCTGGGACACCCGACAGATGTTTTTC.

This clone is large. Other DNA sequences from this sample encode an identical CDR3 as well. This CDR3 is CACDSMSPTTGDTTDKLIF. The DNA of the CDR3 is TGTGCCTGTGACAGCATGAGCCCTACTACGGGGGATACTACCGATAAACTCATCTTT. The V gene is TRDV2, the J gene TRDJ1; 9 nucleotides line up with TRDD3. CDR3 length: 19 residues. J gave up 2 bases and V 2 bases, and 17 bases lay outside the gene matches. Germline V gene lookup returns CDR1 GEAIGNYY and CDR2 EKD.